The following is a T cell receptor beta chain sequence with its context. It has no known antigen specificity. Base qualities are not provided; no much larger clone lies one nucleotide away. The cohort consisted of hundreds of healthy bone marrow donors. At the time of sampling, all cohort members were nominally healthy, though unrecorded immune exposures were likely present. The donor was CMV seronegative and belonged to the group of 352 seronegative cohort members. Each donor provided a peripheral blood sample, and peripheral blood mononuclear cells were used for TCR beta sequencing. The Qiagen DNeasy Blood Extraction Kit was used to extract genomic DNA from the blood cell samples. This sample was taken from a study of cytomegalovirus exposure and HLA in healthy donors (dated by TCRdb to the late 2010s). Background on the whole study: An earlier analysis of approximately 640 of the donors reported roughly 300 Gb of sequence data and around 120 million unique TCR beta sequences from some 180 million T cells. To predict cytomegalovirus infection status, the study combined high-throughput TCR immunosequencing, statistical association of individual TCRs with disease status, and machine learning. Along with the 666-subject first cohort, a separate validation cohort of 120 different subjects was used. The study used immunosequencing to profile the T cell repertoires of 670 or so subjects and linked those repertoires to cytomegalovirus serostatus. The number of donors typed differed by locus, with about 629-640 for A, B, C, DRB1 and DQB1, roughly 520 for DQA1, approximately 580 for DPA1, and roughly 450 for DPB1. Among about 400 genotyped donors of the cohort, an average of around 240,000 unique TCR beta nucleotide sequences was sequenced per donor, of which about 18% were non-productive. Roughly 300 gigabases of sequencing data and 70 million to 100 million unique TCR sequences were included in an early release covering roughly 600 HLA-typed donors. A later genetic analysis used genome-wide SNP genotypes for about three fifths of the 666 donors, treating that subset as a discovery cohort. Donor age, sex, ethnicity and CMV serostatus were compiled together with the repertoire data. Both class I and class II loci were covered by HLA typing, at four-digit resolution. Every repertoire in the discovery cohort had been generated on one and the same sequencing platform. To study patterns of TCR occurrence, a later analysis re-analyzed previously published TCR beta repertoires from 500 to 850 donors and added high-resolution HLA genotyping. An earlier analysis of some 500 of the donors applied high-throughput TCR beta sequencing to assess whether each TCR beta V gene segment acted as functional or pseudogenic. The aim of the study was to test whether cataloging public T cell receptors could identify signatures of past pathogen exposure. In the later analysis, no new phenotypic data were used to find candidate immune exposures; instead, reliance was placed on TCR beta sequences and their occurrence across donors. Because of strong linkage in the cohort, four to six DR-DQ haplotypes were treated as single units for association and clustering. Of the 300 to 400 genotyped donors, 65% to 90% fell in the genetic ancestry cluster associated with self-reported Caucasian donors.

The library was built by means of the immunoSEQ multiplex PCR assay. For the multiplex PCR, a mixture combining 60 forward primers for TCR Vbeta segments and 13 reverse primers for TCR Jbeta segments was used. A multiplex PCR assay on genomic DNA amplified the CDR3 region of rearranged TCR beta genes. The Illumina HiSeq System was used to sequence the amplified TCR beta libraries as 87-base-pair reads. The study's processing was this. A later analysis counted about 80 million unique TCR beta chains across the 640 or so repertoires, and roughly 11 million of these chains were shared by at least two donors. To remove PCR and sequencing errors, raw reads were error-corrected and collapsed into unique sequences using a nearest-neighbor algorithm that merged closely related sequences. V, D and J gene segments were assigned by aligning CDR3 sequences to IMGT reference sequences. For a sequence to be retained, at least a six-nucleotide match to both a V gene segment and a J gene segment was required. A rearrangement was called productive if the CDR3 had no stop codons and remained in frame with V and J, and every other rearrangement was called non-productive. Following IMGT convention, CDR3 was defined as the stretch from the second conserved V-encoded cysteine to the conserved J-encoded phenylalanine. Sequences without an unambiguous match to a single V gene segment were excluded from the earlier analysis of several hundred of the donors. An earlier analysis of over 450 of the donors classified V segments as functional when productive rearrangements were above 56.7% and as segregating when the standard deviation between donors was above 5%. A statistical classification framework was developed to diagnose cytomegalovirus status using the catalog of TCR beta chain sequences. In a later analysis, TCR nucleotide sequences were compared against IMGT/GENE-DB human TR gene sequences so that V and J genes could be assigned. The TCRdist pipeline was used in a later analysis to assign CDR3 sequences and most-parsimonious VDJ recombination scenarios. In a later analysis, every TCR beta chain was defined by the combination of its CDR3 amino acid sequence and its V-gene family, and reads without a unique V-gene family were dropped. To address suspected cross-contamination and a sequencing artifact, a later analysis removed around 590 highly shared, low-generation-probability nucleotide sequences. A later analysis calculated a clonal expansion index for each public chain from normalized within-repertoire ranks of inferred template counts. In a later analysis, generation probabilities were computed with a VDJ recombination model fitted to out-of-frame rearrangements, and the resulting probabilities were checked against IGoR. In a later analysis, TCR-TCR, TCR-HLA and TCR-CMV co-occurrence was scored with hypergeometric tests, and a repertoire-size bias correction was applied to TCR pairs. To estimate false discovery rates, a later analysis permuted the HLA or CMV assignments 20 times. In a later analysis, co-occurring TCRs were grouped using DBSCAN, and TCRdist sequence similarity was added for clustering within HLA-allele-positive subsets. For co-occurrence clustering, repertoires with fewer than 30,000 or more than 120,000 public chains were excluded, along with about five repertoires with anomalous nucleotide sharing. The source is immuneACCESS, and TCRdb retained only in-frame sequences with V and J called. Part of the clones is not carried over; for the studies checked, unresolved V genes explain less than half of this, and the remainder is unexplained. V and J calls and clone size are copied from that table; D and trimming were computed from the DNA. Present in this sample are about 140,000 clones, more than 70% of which were seen just once. The ten largest clones represent roughly 2.4% of the sample.

The CDR3 numbers 13 residues from cysteine through phenylalanine. Only the CDR3 portion is preserved as DNA: 39 bases, with reading frame beginning at the first base. V has 3 bases trimmed and J has 7 bases trimmed; junction bases matching no gene number 7. From a lookup of the germline V gene, CDR1 and CDR2 are SGDLS and YYNGEE. Overall results and qualifications from the work: CMV serostatus was the only immune exposure information available for the cohort. A further reported finding was that TCR beta sequences accurately predicted the HLA-A and HLA-B alleles for most subjects in the first cohort. The authors suggested that the approach could potentially be extended to other disease states and immunological phenotypes. Most TCR sequences were seen in very few donors, while some public TCRs were found in many individuals. In this cohort, only TCR beta chains were sequenced, and detectable features were limited by the absence of alpha or paired-chain data. A later analysis reported that several top co-occurrence clusters appeared linked to parvovirus B19, influenza, CMV and Epstein-Barr virus. When HLA alleles, especially DR and DQ, strongly co-occurred, attributing TCR associations to individual alleles was difficult. Because HLA typing was unavailable for some donors at each locus, only the typed subset was used in association tests. According to a later genetic analysis, donors in an Asian-associated ancestry cluster had fewer N-insertions in productive TCRs than the approximately 700-donor mean. V-gene and J-gene trimming of TCR beta chains was associated with a missense DCLRE1C variant in a later genetic analysis, and the association was replicated in an independent cohort. In a later analysis, the rate of TCR association differed among HLA loci, with DRB1 alleles having the most associated TCRs and HLA-C alleles having the fewest. A cluster of highly shared sequence variants was judged likely to be a technical artifact of the sequencing pipeline. In both the original and validation cohorts, the classifier was reported to diagnose cytomegalovirus status with high specificity and sensitivity. A later analysis associated about 17,000 TCR beta sequences with specific HLA alleles at a false discovery rate of 0.05. A later analysis found that most CMV-associated TCR beta chains appeared HLA-restricted, with HLA associations seemingly driven largely by CMV exposure. A few of the identified cytomegalovirus-associated TCR beta chains were confirmed in vitro to be specific for cytomegalovirus antigens. Because the 87-base-pair reads could not distinguish some IMGT-functional V segments, including TRBV6-2 and TRBV6-3, those segments were excluded. An earlier analysis of some 560 of the donors showed that most TCR beta V segments appeared in productive rearrangements either about 90% or about 30% of the time, which broadly matched IMGT annotations. Because counts were too low, under 20 rarely observed V segments, including chromosome 9 orphons, were left out of the earlier analysis of 587 of the donors. In the study, 164 TCR beta chains were listed as associated with cytomegalovirus. Sequencing depth was assumed to be roughly uniform across donors in the presence/absence analyses, though that assumption may not hold. Compared with equally common non-associated chains, HLA-associated TCR beta chains in a later analysis were more clonally expanded and had lower generation probabilities. Correlated functional status among segregating V segments might be attributable to linkage disequilibrium, but an unknown experimental factor could not be ruled out.

This receptor was identified in a man over 45 in good health and CMV-seronegative. The chain was built from TRBV9 and TRBJ2-7; a stretch of 7 junction bases matches TRBD2. Sequencing input: PBMCs. The CDR3 here reads CASSAQLAQEQYF. The sequenced DNA is TGTGCCAGCAGCGCACAACTAGCGCAAGAGCAGTACTTC.